This TCR beta chain was documented in a study of blood T cell repertoires in COVID-19. Source study methods: Estimation of nucleated cell counts was performed using reference gene primer amplification. Here immunoSEQ multiplex PCR was the method, and the copy in TCRdb shows in-frame clones only, minus some. V and J calls and clone size follow that table, whereas D and trimming were derived from the DNA. The sample holds tens of thousands of clones, roughly nine tenths seen once. Trimming pared 7 bases from V and 3 bases from J, leaving 16 bases between. CDR3 length: 15 residues. Germline values: CDR1 MDHEN, CDR2 SYDVKM.

This receptor was identified in a man between 65 and 85 years old with active COVID-19. The V gene is TRBV28, the J gene TRBJ2-1, with D possibly TRBD2 on 6 matching bases. The sample consisted of peripheral blood. The CDR3 bases are TGTGCCAGCAACGGGAGAGGACCCCGCTACAATGAGCAGTTCTTC. This sequence encodes CASNGRGPRYNEQFF.